The entry below describes one T cell receptor beta chain. Clones were sequenced by immunoSEQ multiplex PCR, and TCRdb holds only the in-frame ones, with some missing. The data show 57,000 or so clones, 94% seen once. Germline assignment: CDR1 LNHDA and CDR2 SQIVND (reference sequence). This CDR3 spans 18 amino acids. Trimming cost V 0 bases and J 1 base; bases outside gene matches: 8. This sample was included in a study of control samples from healthy donors and cancer patients. The TCR originated in a man aged 25-40 years in good health. The J gene is TRBJ1-4, the V gene TRBV19, with 7 bases lining up with TRBD1. Sample: blood. The CDR3 loop reads CASSIDLGTEGTNEKLFF. As DNA, the CDR3 is TGTGCCAGTAGTATAGATCTTGGGACAGAAGGAACTAATGAAAAACTGTTTTTT.